This TCR beta chain is drawn from a study of blood T cell repertoires in COVID-19. Study-level information: Material from acute and convalescent COVID-19 was sourced from the United States, Italy and Spain. From T cells, B-cell-depleted T cells, or PBMCs came the material, which was cDNA or gDNA.

Original processing methods: By means of reference gene primer amplification, nucleated cell counts were estimated. The data were produced by immunoSEQ multiplex PCR, yet TCRdb's version contains in-frame clones alone and is incomplete. V, J and clone size reflect that table, while D and trimming were determined from the DNA. The table shows some 99,000 clones, with around 82% occurring only once. The V gene lost 1 base and the J gene lost 2 bases, with 8 bases spanning the gap. The germline gives CDR1 SEHNR, CDR2 FQNEAQ (reference sequence). CDR3 length: 14 residues. This clone was observed once. The chain has TRBV7-9 and TRBJ1-2; no reliable D call. The receptor was isolated from a woman aged 50 to 60 with acute or convalescent COVID-19. Sequencing was done on a sample of peripheral blood. The CDR3 sequence is CASSLDSPNYGYTF. The CDR3 DNA follows: TGTGCCAGCAGCTTAGACAGCCCAAACTATGGCTACACCTTC.